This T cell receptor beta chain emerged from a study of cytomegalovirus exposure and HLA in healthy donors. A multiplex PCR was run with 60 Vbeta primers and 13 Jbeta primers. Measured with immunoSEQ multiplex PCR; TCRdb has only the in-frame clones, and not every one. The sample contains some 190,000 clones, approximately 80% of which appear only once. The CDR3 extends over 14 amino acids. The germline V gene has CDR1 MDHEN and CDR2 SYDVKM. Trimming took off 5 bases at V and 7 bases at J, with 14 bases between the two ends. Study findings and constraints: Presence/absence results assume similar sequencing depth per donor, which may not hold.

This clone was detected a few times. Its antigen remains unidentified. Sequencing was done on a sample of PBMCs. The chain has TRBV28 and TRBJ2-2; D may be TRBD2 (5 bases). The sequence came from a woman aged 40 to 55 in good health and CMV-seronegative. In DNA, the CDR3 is TGTGCCAGCAGTCCACACAGACTAAGCGGGGAGCTGTTTTTT. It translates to CASSPHRLSGELFF. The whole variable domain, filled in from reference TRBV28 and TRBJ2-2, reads DVKVTQSSRYLVKRTGEKVFLECVQDMDHENMFWYRQDPGLGLRLIYFSYDVKMKEKGDIPEGYSVSREKKERFSLILESASTNQTSMYLCASSPHRLSGELFFGEGSRLTVL.